The following is a T cell receptor (beta chain) sequence with its context. The target antigen is unknown. There are 17 residues in the CDR3. V gave up 2 bases and J gave up 9 bases, with 20 bases separating them. Germline V gene sequence: CDR1 MNHEY, CDR2 SMNVEV (reference sequence). The sample originates from a study of PD-1 blockade in classical Hodgkin lymphoma. Overall study results and limits: There was a significant rise in CD4+ TCR diversity by C4D1, with no such rise for CD8+. Initiation of nivolumab under 1 year after ASCT led to exclusion of patients. Patients with a complete response exhibited baseline diversity comparable to newly diagnosed patients.

Generated by immunoSEQ multiplex PCR, the TCRdb table keeps only in-frame clones and is missing some. The sample contains 45,000 to 55,000 clones, roughly 80% of which appear only once. Brentuximab vedotin exposure varied, and every patient relapsed after autologous stem cell transplantation. Specimen: peripheral blood mononuclear cells (PBMCs), collected at baseline. The genes are TRBV27 and TRBJ1-6; TRBD1 is a possible D gene (6 bases). This clonotype originated in a human donor with classical Hodgkin lymphoma. This chain's CDR3 is CASSLTARVGGVSPLHF. DNA for the CDR3: TGTGCCAGCAGTTTAACAGCACGAGTAGGGGGAGTTTCACCCCTCCACTTT.